These 15 T cell receptor beta chains came from one sample sequenced in a study of shared clonotypes between healthy human individuals. Assay used: immunoSEQ multiplex PCR; TCRdb lists only in-frame clones, some missing. The table records 2.5 million or so clones, about 92% of them present only once. Sequencing was performed on naive CD4+ T cells sorted from blood. Sample subset: CD45RA+ positively selected. These receptors all stem from a man aged 18-30 years in good health.

This rearrangement joins TRBV29-1 to TRBJ2-4; 9 bases agree with TRBD1. The CDR3 covers 15 residues. Germline V gives CDR1 SQVTM, CDR2 ANQGSEA. V trimming: 6 bases; J trimming: 6 bases; junction bases outside the gene matches: 12. CDR3 coding DNA: TGCAGCGTCGCCCGAGACAGGGGGGACGGAAACATTCAGTACTTC. As protein: CSVARDRGDGNIQYF.

The rearrangement uses TRBV7-9 and TRBJ2-2; either TRBD1 or TRBD2 may fit D (6 bases each). The germline V gene encodes CDR1 SEHNR and CDR2 FQNEAQ (reference sequence). V dropped 10 bases and J dropped 2 bases, with 17 bases sitting between them. The CDR3 runs 15 residues. The CDR3 nucleotides read TGTGCCACCGTCGGGGGCCCGTTAAACACCGGGGAGCTGTTTTTT. It translates to CATVGGPLNTGELFF.

The rearrangement uses TRBV10-3 and TRBJ2-1, with TRBD2 matching over 11 bases. Germline-derived CDR1 and CDR2 are ENHRY and SYGVKD. The CDR3 consists of 16 residues. The V and J ends lost 4 bases and 4 bases, in that order; junction bases with no gene match: 6. The CDR3 bases are TGTGCCATCAGTGGGTCCGGGACTAGCGGATACAATGAGCAGTTCTTC. Amino acid sequence: CAISGSGTSGYNEQFF.

The chain employs TRBV4-1 and TRBJ1-1; TRBD1 is a possible D gene (6 bases). The length of the CDR3 is 16 residues. Germline V gives CDR1 MGHRA, CDR2 YSYEKL. V was cut by 3 bases and J by 0 bases, with 14 bases left in between. CDR3 nucleotides: TGCGCCAGCAGCCATCCCGGGACAAGGATGAACACTGAAGCTTTCTTT. It is translated as CASSHPGTRMNTEAFF.

The chain carries TRBV19 and TRBJ1-5; D call uncertain. Germline V gene data show CDR1 as LNHDA and CDR2 as SQIVND (reference sequence). V dropped 3 bases and J dropped 0 bases, with 9 bases sitting between them. CDR3 length: 15 residues. CDR3 nucleotides: TGTGCCAGTAGTATTAACAGTCATAGCAATCAGCCCCAGCATTTT. Residues: CASSINSHSNQPQHF.

Details on this clone: Other DNA sequences from this sample encode an identical CDR3 as well. V usage is TRBV5-4 and J usage is TRBJ1-3; D possibly corresponds to TRBD1 (5 bases). V was shortened by 0 bases and J by 0 bases, with 7 bases between the two germline ends. Germline lookup yields CDR1 SGHNT and CDR2 YYREEE (reference sequence). The CDR3 spans 15 residues. CDR3 sequence reads: CASSLAGTSGNTIYF. DNA of the CDR3: TGTGCCAGCAGCTTGGCGGGGACCTCTGGAAACACCATATATTTT.

The chain links TRBV30 to TRBJ1-1; D possibly corresponds to TRBD1 (6 bases). V lost 7 bases and J 4 bases, leaving 16 bases between the germline ends. Looked up from germline, CDR1 is GTSNPN and CDR2 is SVGIG (reference sequence). The CDR3 is 13 amino acids. CDR3 bases: TGTGCCTACCCCATCAGGGGCACCACTGAAGCTTTCTTT. As protein: CAYPIRGTTEAFF.

Here the CDR3 reads CASSRRGLGTGELFF. In DNA form, the CDR3 reads TGTGCCAGCAGTCGCAGGGGGCTGGGCACCGGGGAGCTGTTTTTT. The chain uses TRBV7-9 and TRBJ2-2, with TRBD1 identical over 8 bases. The trim removed 6 bases at V and 4 bases at J, leaving 7 bases unmatched. This CDR3 spans 15 amino acids. Germline V CDR1 and CDR2: SEHNR, FQNEAQ (reference sequence).

This chain links TRBV5-6 with TRBJ1-2; the D is unclear. The CDR3 extends over 14 amino acids. Germline-derived CDR1 and CDR2 are SGHDT and YYEEEE. With 1 base removed from V and 2 bases from J, the gap between germline ends came to 9 bases. CDR3 sequence: CASSLIDGNYGYTF. In DNA, the CDR3 is TGTGCCAGCAGCTTGATCGACGGCAACTATGGCTACACCTTC.

Written as DNA, the CDR3 is TGTGCCAGCAAGCAGGGAGTTAACTATGGCTACACCTTC. Amino acid sequence: CASKQGVNYGYTF. The chain is built from TRBV2 and TRBJ1-2, with D possibly being TRBD1 (5 bases). V was shortened by 7 bases and J by 1 base, with 10 bases between the two germline ends. The CDR3 runs 13 residues. CDR1 is SNHLY, CDR2 FYNNEI, per germline.

V gene TRBV25-1 combines with J gene TRBJ2-7; no reliable D call. The CDR3 runs 12 residues. Between the trimmed V and J ends, which lost 8 bases and 6 bases, there was a span of 14 bases. CDR1 is MGHDK and CDR2 is SYGVNS in the germline V gene. The CDR3 DNA sequence: TGTGCCAGCCGCAGTGAGATGGGCGAGCAGTACTTC. Protein: CASRSEMGEQYF.

The J gene is TRBJ2-1, the V gene TRBV30; the D gene is possibly TRBD2 (6 bases). This CDR3 contains 13 residues. With 4 bases removed from V and 3 bases from J, the gap between germline ends came to 10 bases. The germline V gene encodes CDR1 GTSNPN and CDR2 SVGIG (reference sequence). CDR3 loop: CAWTGGGYNEQFF. For the CDR3, the DNA is TGTGCCTGGACTGGGGGAGGCTACAATGAGCAGTTCTTC.

The rearrangement links TRBV21-1 to TRBJ2-1; the listed D gene, TRBD2, was not tested against the DNA. TRBV21-1 is a listed pseudogene. This CDR3 region has 12 residues. CDR3 residues: CHGDSSYNEQFF. For the CDR3, the DNA is TGTCATGGGGACTCCTCCTACAATGAGCAGTTCTTC.

The chain joins TRBV9 to TRBJ1-1; D gene uncertain. V was clipped by 0 bases and J by 11 bases, with 11 bases between them. This CDR3 has 12 residues. The germline gives CDR1 SGDLS, CDR2 YYNGEE. Here the CDR3 reads CASSVGFGRAFF. The CDR3 nucleotides read TGTGCCAGCAGCGTAGGTTTTGGTCGTGCTTTCTTT.

The chain combines TRBV20-1 with TRBJ2-1; D is undetermined. The CDR3 has 10 residues. Trimming shortened V by 6 bases and J by 4 bases, and 4 bases separated the two germline ends. Germline CDR1 reads DFQATT; CDR2 reads SNEGSKA (reference sequence). CDR3 sequence reads: CSANYNEQFF. CDR3 bases: TGCAGTGCCAATTACAATGAGCAGTTCTTC.